One and the same sample provided the 20 T cell receptor beta chains below, sequenced in a study of cytomegalovirus exposure and HLA in healthy donors (dated by TCRdb to about 2017). Libraries were constructed by the immunoSEQ multiplex PCR assay. For the multiplex PCR, a mixture combining 60 forward primers for TCR Vbeta segments and 13 reverse primers for TCR Jbeta segments was used. TCRdb took over this immuneACCESS table, retaining in-frame rearrangements with V and J assigned. Such tables are incomplete; in checked studies, under half of the missing clones stem from an unresolved V gene, and the remainder is unexplained. This sample holds more than 110,000 clones; more than 75% were observed only once. 3% to 3.5% of the sample rests with the top ten. The material sequenced was PBMCs. The receptors were sampled from a female donor in good health and CMV-seronegative.

V is TRBV5-1 and J is TRBJ2-2, with D possibly being TRBD2 (5 bases). The CDR3 runs 12 residues. Trimming removed 5 bases at V and 5 bases at J, with 7 bases between. The germline V gene encodes CDR1 SGHRS and CDR2 YFSETQ. CDR3 residues: CASSRGTGELFF. In nucleotides, the CDR3 is TGCGCCAGCAGTCGGGGAACCGGGGAGCTGTTTTTT.

The chain joins TRBV30 to TRBJ2-1; TRBD1 matches 8 bases. The V segment lost 0 bases and the J segment 4 bases; nucleotides outside the gene matches: 17. The CDR3 has 19 residues. From germline, CDR1 is GTSNPN and CDR2 SVGIG (reference sequence). The CDR3, as DNA: TGTGCCTGGAGTGTCCTCTCACCCGGGACAGGATACGCATACAATGAGCAGTTCTTC. Its translation: CAWSVLSPGTGYAYNEQFF.

This clone appeared a single time. This chain uses TRBV27 with TRBJ2-1, with 8 bases that match TRBD1. Germline V lookup: CDR1 MNHEY, CDR2 SMNVEV (reference sequence). Trimming cost V 2 bases and J 7 bases; bases outside gene matches: 1. This CDR3 is 13 amino acids long. The chain's CDR3 is CASSLNRGNEQFF. CDR3 DNA sequence: TGTGCCAGCAGTTTAAACAGGGGGAATGAGCAGTTCTTC.

This clone was counted only a few times. The gene calls are TRBV2 and TRBJ1-2, with D perhaps TRBD1 (6 bases). Trimming pared 7 bases from V and 3 bases from J, leaving 18 bases between. The CDR3 is 15 residues long. Germline values: CDR1 SNHLY, CDR2 FYNNEI. DNA of the CDR3: TGTGCCAGCACCGGGGGGCAGGGACCCCACTATGGCTACACCTTC. Residues: CASTGGQGPHYGYTF.

CDR3 nucleotide sequence: TGTGCCAGCAGCCGGGCCTCTGGGGCCAACGTCCTGACTTTC. Its protein product is CASSRASGANVLTF. The chain couples TRBV14 to TRBJ2-6; unclear D gene. This CDR3 is built from 14 residues. V was shortened by 4 bases and J by 0 bases, with 4 bases between the two germline ends. CDR1 and CDR2 (germline): SGHDN, FVKESK.

Only a few counts were recorded for this clone. The chain links TRBV5-5 to TRBJ1-5; D is ambiguous. Germline assignment: CDR1 SGHKS and CDR2 YYEKEE (reference sequence). Trimming left V 5 bases short and J 3 bases short, with 15 bases between. The CDR3 consists of 15 residues. The DNA for the CDR3 is TGTGCCAGCAGTTACGTTCCCGGGGACAATCAGCCCCAGCATTTT. It specifies CASSYVPGDNQPQHF.

The rearrangement links TRBV28 to TRBJ2-5; possible D gene TRBD2, 6 bases. This CDR3 is 14 amino acids long. Germline assignment: CDR1 MDHEN and CDR2 SYDVKM. The V gene lost 2 bases and the J gene lost 5 bases, with 12 bases spanning the gap. The DNA for the CDR3 is TGTGCCAGCAGTTTAATAGGGACTGGGGAGACCCAGTACTTC. Its translation: CASSLIGTGETQYF.

This clone is a singleton in its sample. The chain combines TRBV25-1 with TRBJ2-1; weak D call: TRBD2 (5 bases). Germline CDR1 is MGHDK and CDR2 is SYGVNS. The CDR3 has 12 residues. V dropped 5 bases and J dropped 10 bases, with 12 bases sitting between them. CDR3 nucleotides: TGTGCCAGCAGTCCCTCGGGATTAGAGCAGTTCTTC. Translation: CASSPSGLEQFF.

V gene TRBV30 combines with J gene TRBJ2-4, with a weak D call TRBD1 (6 bases). Per the germline V gene, CDR1 is GTSNPN and CDR2 is SVGIG (reference sequence). CDR3 length equals 13 residues. V lost 1 base and J lost 8, with 12 bases in between. As DNA, the CDR3 is TGTGCCTGGAGTGGGGACACTTTGGACATTCAGTACTTC. The encoded protein is CAWSGDTLDIQYF.

This sequence joins TRBV13 and TRBJ2-7; TRBD2 matches 8 bases. Germline V CDR1 and CDR2: PRHDT, FYEKMQ (reference sequence). This CDR3 contains 15 residues. After removal of 0 bases from V and 2 bases from J, the junction contained 3 bases not matched to a gene. The CDR3 region is CASSLGLAVAYEQYF. The CDR3 coding sequence is TGTGCCAGCAGCTTAGGACTAGCGGTCGCCTACGAGCAGTACTTC.

The CDR3 sequence is CASSFSRGYSDEQYF. The CDR3 region has the DNA TGTGCCAGCAGTTTTTCCAGGGGGTATAGCGACGAGCAGTACTTC. V is TRBV28 and J is TRBJ2-7; the match to TRBD1 covers 7 bases. The CDR3 runs 15 residues. The V segment lost 3 bases and the J segment 5 bases; nucleotides outside the gene matches: 10. Germline V gene data show CDR1 as MDHEN and CDR2 as SYDVKM.

The chain couples TRBV6-1 to TRBJ1-1, with D unclear. Trimming shortened V by 6 bases and J by 1 base, and 9 bases separated the two germline ends. The CDR3 totals 13 residues. The germline gives CDR1 MNHNS, CDR2 SASEGT. CDR3 in amino acids: CASRNTANTEAFF. The CDR3 DNA follows: TGTGCCAGCAGGAATACAGCGAACACTGAAGCTTTCTTT.

This rearrangement joins TRBV2 to TRBJ2-7, with 7 bases lining up with TRBD2. Germline V gives CDR1 SNHLY, CDR2 FYNNEI. J was trimmed by 6 bases and V by 11 bases; bases with no gene match: 7. This CDR3 has 11 amino acids. The CDR3 reads CASTGGIEQYF. CDR3 nucleotides: TGTGCCTCCACCGGGGGGATCGAGCAGTACTTC.

The rearrangement links TRBV6-1 to TRBJ2-1, with 7 positions matching TRBD1. V dropped 7 bases and J dropped 9; count of bases not matched to a gene: 9. From germline, CDR1 is MNHNS and CDR2 SASEGT. The CDR3 length is 13 residues. The CDR3 spells CASKRRGSGEQFF. The CDR3 coding sequence is TGTGCCAGCAAGCGCAGGGGGTCCGGTGAGCAGTTCTTC.

The rearrangement links TRBV5-5 to TRBJ1-5; D might be TRBD1 (5 bases). In germline, CDR1 is SGHKS, CDR2 YYEKEE (reference sequence). V lost 0 bases to trimming and J lost 5 bases, with 9 bases between them. The CDR3 runs to 14 residues. The CDR3 sequence is CASSLGTGYQPQHF. In nucleotides, the CDR3 is TGTGCCAGCAGCTTGGGAACAGGCTATCAGCCCCAGCATTTT.

The rearrangement links TRBV30 to TRBJ1-4; TRBD1 is a possible D gene (5 bases). Trimming shortened V by 1 base and J by 4 bases, and 10 bases separated the two germline ends. Germline CDR1 and CDR2: GTSNPN and SVGIG (reference sequence). The CDR3 extends over 14 amino acids. This chain's CDR3 is CAWSAGGDNEKLFF. In nucleotides, the CDR3 is TGTGCCTGGAGTGCGGGGGGAGATAATGAAAAACTGTTTTTT.

This sequence joins TRBV28 and TRBJ1-5, with a weak D call TRBD1 (6 bases). The ends were cut back, 5 bases at V and 2 bases at J, with 7 bases in the middle. Germline CDR1 MDHEN, CDR2 SYDVKM. The CDR3 is made up of 13 amino acids. CDR3 in amino acids: CASSAGGNQPQHF. The CDR3 nucleotides read TGTGCCAGCAGTGCAGGGGGCAATCAGCCCCAGCATTTT. Complete variable domain (other parts from reference TRBV28 and TRBJ1-5): DVKVTQSSRYLVKRTGEKVFLECVQDMDHENMFWYRQDPGLGLRLIYFSYDVKMKEKGDIPEGYSVSREKKERFSLILESASTNQTSMYLCASSAGGNQPQHFGDGTRLSIL.

The table lists this clone with a count of one. This sequence joins TRBV4-1 and TRBJ1-5, with D hard to call. V lost 1 base and J lost 3, with 7 bases in between. Germline V CDR1 and CDR2: MGHRA, YSYEKL. CDR3 length equals 14 residues. The CDR3: CASSQASSNQPQHF. CDR3 bases: TGCGCCAGCAGCCAAGCGAGCTCCAATCAGCCCCAGCATTTT.

The J gene is TRBJ2-2, the V gene TRBV28; 11 nucleotides match TRBD2. This CDR3 region has 18 residues. The trim removed 3 bases at V and 4 bases at J, leaving 10 bases unmatched. CDR1 is MDHEN and CDR2 is SYDVKM in the germline V gene. The CDR3 sequence: CASSFPFLAGGSTGELFF. The CDR3 DNA sequence: TGTGCCAGCAGTTTCCCATTCTTAGCGGGAGGGTCCACCGGGGAGCTGTTTTTT.

The rearrangement uses TRBV19 and TRBJ2-5, with D hard to call. The germline gives CDR1 LNHDA, CDR2 SQIVND (reference sequence). The CDR3 sequence is 13 residues long. V was trimmed by 2 bases and J by 4 bases, leaving 8 bases between them. This CDR3 reads CASSIQVGETQYF. The CDR3 region has the DNA TGTGCCAGTAGTATACAGGTTGGAGAGACCCAGTACTTC.